The 32 T cell receptor beta chains reported below all come from one sample, sequenced in a study of OX40 agonist ivuxolimab in advanced cancers. The repertoire was sequenced with immunoSEQ multiplex PCR; TCRdb's copy has only in-frame clones and lacks some. The data hold tens of thousands of clones, with roughly four fifths observed a single time. Sequencing used CD4+ or CD8+ T cells sorted from blood, obtained in a trial of the OX40 agonist ivuxolimab. All receptors come from an adult with an advanced solid tumor such as melanoma, head and neck, liver or kidney cancer.

V is TRBV6-1 and J is TRBJ2-1, with 16 nucleotides matching TRBD2. CDR3 length: 19 residues. Germline lookup yields CDR1 MNHNS and CDR2 SASEGT. V shed 4 bases, J shed 6 bases, and the junction held 12 bases outside the gene matches. The chain's CDR3 is CASSVPGLAGGPGFNEQFF. CDR3 DNA sequence: TGTGCCAGCAGTGTCCCGGGACTAGCGGGGGGGCCGGGGTTCAATGAGCAGTTCTTC.

V is TRBV19 and J is TRBJ2-7; possibly TRBD1 for D (6 bases). The germline V gene encodes CDR1 LNHDA and CDR2 SQIVND (reference sequence). This CDR3 comprises 11 residues. Between the trimmed V and J ends, which lost 8 bases and 9 bases, there was a span of 14 bases. Written as DNA, the CDR3 is TGTGCCAGTGCGGACAGTTCAAGGCAGTACTTC. Encoded protein: CASADSSRQYF.

CDR3 sequence: CASSLDLGLNTEAFF. DNA of the CDR3: TGCGCCAGCAGCTTGGATCTGGGTTTGAACACTGAAGCTTTCTTT. The chain couples TRBV5-1 to TRBJ1-1; D remains ambiguous. Per the germline V gene, CDR1 is SGHRS and CDR2 is YFSETQ. The V and J ends lost 0 bases and 0 bases respectively, with 9 bases between them. The CDR3 extends over 15 amino acids.

This chain links TRBV5-5 with TRBJ1-2; D is unclear. The CDR3 consists of 15 residues. The V end lost 0 bases, the J end lost 4 bases, and 13 bases lay between the germline ends. CDR1 and CDR2 (germline): SGHKS, YYEKEE (reference sequence). In DNA form, the CDR3 reads TGTGCCAGCAGCTTGGAATGGGGTTCGGGCTATGGCTACACCTTC. Translating gives CASSLEWGSGYGYTF.

This clone was seen only once. The genes are TRBV7-9 and TRBJ1-1; no definite D call. The CDR3 totals 14 residues. V lost 5 bases, J lost 7 bases, and 17 bases lay in between. Germline-derived CDR1 and CDR2 are SEHNR and FQNEAQ (reference sequence). The CDR3 loop is CASSPGPGKSEAFF. CDR3 DNA sequence: TGTGCCAGCAGCCCTGGACCCGGAAAGAGTGAAGCTTTCTTT.

The chain couples TRBV9 to TRBJ2-7; TRBD1 matches at 7 bases. V dropped 4 bases and J dropped 5; count of bases not matched to a gene: 9. The germline gives CDR1 SGDLS, CDR2 YYNGEE. The CDR3 loop spans 14 amino acids. Here the CDR3 reads CASSSHNRGDEQYF. CDR3 in DNA: TGTGCCAGCAGCTCCCACAACAGGGGTGACGAGCAGTACTTC. The variable domain in full, completed from reference TRBV9 and TRBJ2-7, reads DSGVTQTPKHLITATGQRVTLRCSPRSGDLSVYWYQQSLDQGLQFLIQYYNGEERAKGNILERFSAQQFPDLHSELNLSSLELGDSALYFCASSSHNRGDEQYFGPGTRLTVT.

The chain recombines TRBV6-5 with TRBJ2-7, with D tentatively TRBD1 (5 bases). CDR1 is MNHEY, CDR2 SVGAGI, per germline. This CDR3 spans 15 amino acids. The V and J ends lost 0 bases and 0 bases respectively, with 9 bases between them. The CDR3 nucleotides are TGTGCCAGCAGTTACTCCAGTCAGGGCTCCTACGAGCAGTACTTC. This translates into CASSYSSQGSYEQYF.

V is TRBV25-1 and J is TRBJ2-5; 12 nucleotides agree with TRBD1. V was pared by 3 bases and J by 5 bases, with 4 bases of the junction left unmatched. Germline V gene lookup returns CDR1 MGHDK and CDR2 SYGVNS. CDR3 length: 15 amino acids. As DNA, the CDR3 is TGTGCCAGCAGTGATAGGGACAGGGGGCTGGAGACCCAGTACTTC. Its protein product is CASSDRDRGLETQYF.

This chain connects TRBV15 to TRBJ1-5; TRBD1 matches at 7 bases. V lost 5 bases, J lost 2 bases, and 9 bases stayed unmatched. Per germline, CDR1 LNHNV and CDR2 YYDKDF (reference sequence). The CDR3 is 16 amino acids. In nucleotides, the CDR3 is TGTGCCACCAGCGAAACAGATGGACAGGGCAATCAGCCCCAGCATTTT. Protein product: CATSETDGQGNQPQHF.

The rearrangement links TRBV30 to TRBJ1-2; possibly TRBD1 for D (6 bases). Germline loops: CDR1 GTSNPN, CDR2 SVGIG (reference sequence). The CDR3 consists of 13 residues. The ends were cut back, 2 bases at V and 5 bases at J, with 12 bases in the middle. This CDR3 reads CAWSRQVPYGYTF. CDR3 DNA sequence: TGTGCCTGGAGTAGACAGGTACCTTATGGCTACACCTTC.

The chain has TRBV6-5 and TRBJ1-2, with 9 bases identical to TRBD1. Germline V gives CDR1 MNHEY, CDR2 SVGAGI. Trimming removed 0 bases from V and 4 bases from J; junction bases left unmatched: 6. The CDR3 has 16 residues. CDR3 region: CASSYSRTGGGYGYTF. The DNA for the CDR3 is TGTGCCAGCAGTTACTCGAGAACAGGGGGCGGCTATGGCTACACCTTC.

The chain joins TRBV5-1 to TRBJ2-7; D uncertain. Trimming removed 3 bases at V and 11 bases at J, with 12 bases between. The CDR3 length is 11 residues. The V gene's germline CDR1 is SGHRS and CDR2 YFSETQ. CDR3 coding DNA: TGCGCCAGCAGCTCCGCAACGGAGAAGTACTTC. Translated: CASSSATEKYF.

Only one count was recorded for this clone. The genes are TRBV30 and TRBJ2-7, with D perhaps given as TRBD1 or TRBD2 (5 bases each). This CDR3 is built from 14 residues. Germline CDR1 and CDR2: GTSNPN and SVGIG (reference sequence). V was cut by 2 bases and J by 2 bases, with 13 bases left in between. The CDR3 is CAWSSRDGTYEQYF. For the CDR3, the DNA is TGTGCCTGGAGTTCTAGGGACGGCACCTACGAGCAGTACTTC. Full variable domain (remainder filled in from reference TRBV30 and TRBJ2-7): SQTIHQWPATLVQPVGSPLSLECTVEGTSNPNLYWYRQAAGRGLQLLFYSVGIGQISSEVPQNLSASRPQDRQFILSSKKLLLSDSGFYLCAWSSRDGTYEQYFGPGTRLTVT.

V is TRBV7-6 and J is TRBJ1-3, with 8 bases identical to TRBD1. With V trimmed by 4 bases and J by 3 bases, 8 bases remained unmatched. The germline V gene encodes CDR1 SGHVS and CDR2 FNYEAQ. CDR3 length: 16 residues. DNA for the CDR3: TGTGCCAGCAGCTCAACCACAGGGGGAAGTGGAAACACCATATATTTT. This gives the protein CASSSTTGGSGNTIYF. Complete variable domain (other parts from reference TRBV7-6 and TRBJ1-3): GAGVSQSPRYKVTKRGQDVALRCDPISGHVSLYWYRQALGQGPEFLTYFNYEAQQDKSGLPNDRFSAERPEGSISTLTIQRTEQRDSAMYRCASSSTTGGSGNTIYFGEGSWLTVV.

This clone has only a few counts. The CDR3 loop reads CASSLATSRQETQYF. The CDR3 region has the DNA TGTGCCAGCAGCTTAGCTACTAGCAGGCAGGAGACCCAGTACTTC. The genes are TRBV7-2 and TRBJ2-5; D might be TRBD2 (6 bases). CDR3 length equals 15 residues. Germline loops: CDR1 SGHTA, CDR2 FQGNSA. Trimming stripped 0 bases from V and 5 bases from J, with 13 bases between.

Notes on this clone: One end of the junction is discordant with germline, which a read error may explain. CDR3: CASSVSGTSGGLVLF. As DNA, the CDR3 is TGTGCCAGTAGTGTCTCCGGGACTAGCGGGGGGCTGGTGCTTTTT. The chain is built from TRBV19 and TRBJ2-3, with 15 bases matching TRBD2. Germline V lookup: CDR1 LNHDA, CDR2 SQIVND (reference sequence). The CDR3 covers 15 residues.

The chain uses TRBV10-2 and TRBJ2-5; D uncertain. The V end lost 4 bases, the J end lost 5 bases, and 8 bases lay between the germline ends. The CDR3 runs 12 residues. The germline CDR1 and CDR2 sequences are WSHSY and SAAADI. The CDR3 here is CASSASLETQYF. The DNA of the CDR3 is TGCGCCAGCAGTGCTAGTCTCGAGACCCAGTACTTC.

The rearrangement uses TRBV2 and TRBJ1-1; a possible D gene is TRBD1 (6 bases). The CDR3 totals 13 residues. CDR1 and CDR2 (germline): SNHLY, FYNNEI. The V gene lost 8 bases and the J gene lost 10 bases, with 20 bases spanning the gap. CDR3 bases: TGTGCCAGCTTCCGGAGGGACACATGGGGAGCTTTCTTT. As protein: CASFRRDTWGAFF.

This clone has just one count. V usage is TRBV7-2 and J usage is TRBJ1-1, with D perhaps TRBD1 (5 bases). CDR1 is SGHTA, CDR2 FQGNSA, per germline. V was trimmed by 3 bases and J by 1 base, leaving 6 bases between them. The CDR3 is 13 amino acids. CDR3 nucleotides: TGTGCCAGCAGCTTCGGGGGGAACACTGAAGCTTTCTTT. Residues: CASSFGGNTEAFF.

V gene TRBV11-1 combines with J gene TRBJ1-1; a possible D gene is TRBD1 (6 bases). The germline CDR1 and CDR2 sequences are SGHAT and FQDESV (reference sequence). The ends were cut back, 5 bases at V and 0 bases at J, with 10 bases in the middle. This CDR3 has 14 residues. Here the CDR3 DNA reads TGTGCCAGCAGCGTACAGGGCATGAACACTGAAGCTTTCTTT. Translated: CASSVQGMNTEAFF.

The rearrangement uses TRBV14 and TRBJ1-1; unclear D gene. The CDR3 extends over 13 amino acids. Germline CDR1 reads SGHDN; CDR2 reads FVKESK. Trimming removed 8 bases at V and 1 base at J, with 11 bases between. In nucleotides, the CDR3 is TGTGCCAGCGCTCGGGGAAGGAACACTGAAGCTTTCTTT. Translating it yields CASARGRNTEAFF.

The chain couples TRBV5-8 to TRBJ2-7; D uncertain. The V and J ends lost 0 bases and 1 base respectively, with 8 bases between them. The germline CDR1 and CDR2 sequences are SGHTS and YDEGEE. The CDR3 covers 14 residues. In nucleotides, the CDR3 is TGTGCCAGCAGCTTGGGTTCCGGATCCTACGAGCAGTACTTC. It is translated as CASSLGSGSYEQYF. Supplemented by reference TRBV5-8 and TRBJ2-7, the full variable domain reads EAGVTQSPTHLIKTRGQQATLRCSPISGHTSVYWYQQALGLGLQFLLWYDEGEERNRGNFPPRFSGRQFPNYSSELNVNALELEDSALYLCASSLGSGSYEQYFGPGTRLTVT.

This chain uses TRBV7-9 with TRBJ1-2; weak D call: TRBD1 (5 bases). The V gene lost 4 bases and the J gene lost 4 bases, with 13 bases spanning the gap. This CDR3 has 14 residues. Germline values: CDR1 SEHNR, CDR2 FQNEAQ (reference sequence). Here the CDR3 DNA reads TGTGCCAGCAGCTCGGACCAGGGTCCCTATGGCTACACCTTC. This translates into CASSSDQGPYGYTF.

The rearrangement uses TRBV30 and TRBJ1-2; D uncertain. CDR3 size: 13 residues. Germline CDR1 reads GTSNPN; CDR2 reads SVGIG (reference sequence). Trimming took 5 bases from V and 2 from J, leaving 12 bases between them. CDR3 sequence: CAWVAQHNYGYTF. The CDR3 coding sequence is TGTGCCTGGGTTGCGCAGCACAACTATGGCTACACCTTC.

The genes are TRBV2 and TRBJ2-3; 16 bases are shared with TRBD2. This CDR3 contains 18 residues. V was clipped by 5 bases and J by 2 bases; unmatched bases: 7. The germline V gene has CDR1 SNHLY and CDR2 FYNNEI. The CDR3 DNA sequence: TGTGCCAGCAGTTTCCCGGGACTAGCGGGGGGGCCCACAGATACGCAGTATTTT. This gives the protein CASSFPGLAGGPTDTQYF.

The V call is TRBV9, the J call TRBJ2-7; D not resolved. Per the germline V gene, CDR1 is SGDLS and CDR2 is YYNGEE. The length of the CDR3 is 12 residues. V was shortened by 4 bases and J by 1 base, with 6 bases between the two germline ends. The CDR3 protein is CASSPGSYEQYF. CDR3 sequence (DNA): TGTGCCAGCAGCCCCGGATCCTACGAGCAGTACTTC.

The rearrangement links TRBV18 to TRBJ2-1; 8 bases are shared with TRBD2. Losses at the gene ends were 2 bases for V and 4 bases for J; bases not matched to a gene: 7. This CDR3 has 16 residues. Germline V lookup: CDR1 KGHSH, CDR2 LQKENI. The CDR3: CASSPGGGRPYNEQFF. Written as DNA, the CDR3 is TGTGCCAGCTCACCAGGCGGGGGGCGGCCATACAATGAGCAGTTCTTC.

The gene calls are TRBV2 and TRBJ1-2; the D gene is possibly TRBD1 (5 bases). Looked up from germline, CDR1 is SNHLY and CDR2 is FYNNEI. The CDR3 has 16 amino acids. Deletions cut 3 bases from V and 5 bases from J, with 19 bases between. The CDR3 protein is CASSDAGTAVTYGYTF. The CDR3 bases are TGTGCCAGCAGTGATGCAGGGACTGCCGTTACTTATGGCTACACCTTC.

The rearrangement uses TRBV15 and TRBJ1-4, with D unclear. In germline, CDR1 is LNHNV, CDR2 YYDKDF (reference sequence). The V end was cut by 0 bases, the J end by 4 bases, with 9 bases between. The CDR3 runs 15 residues. The CDR3 sequence is CATSRDKGFNEKLFF. CDR3 bases: TGTGCCACCAGCAGAGATAAGGGATTTAATGAAAAACTGTTTTTT.

The rearrangement joins TRBV7-3 to TRBJ2-6; D may be TRBD1 (8 bases). The germline gives CDR1 SGHTA, CDR2 FQGTGA. The CDR3 has 18 residues. Between the trimmed V and J ends, which lost 4 bases and 0 bases, there was a span of 16 bases. CDR3 nucleotides: TGTGCCAGCAGCTCCAGCGGGACAGGCCTCTCTGGGGCCAACGTCCTGACTTTC. Its protein is CASSSSGTGLSGANVLTF.

The table lists this clone with a count of one. The CDR3 DNA follows: TGTGCCAGCAGCCCGGGACAGGGGGCCTCCTACGAGCAGTACTTC. Its translation: CASSPGQGASYEQYF. V usage is TRBV11-3 and J usage is TRBJ2-7; 12 bases line up with TRBD1. This CDR3 spans 15 amino acids. V was pared by 5 bases and J by 0 bases, with 2 bases of the junction left unmatched. Germline loops: CDR1 SGHNT, CDR2 YENEEA.

The CDR3 region has the DNA TGTGCCAGCAGCAGCAGGGGAGGGGGCATCGGCGAAAAACTGTTTTTT. The encoded protein is CASSSRGGGIGEKLFF. The J gene is TRBJ1-4, the V gene TRBV21-1. TRBV21-1 counts as a pseudogene. CDR3 length: 16 amino acids.